A single sample is the source of the 20 T cell receptor beta chains below, sequenced in a study of T cell repertoires in cytomegalovirus infection. TCRdb recomputed calls from the reads with MiXCR, one row per CDR3 protein. The profile covers about 180,000 distinct CDR3 sequences, with 14% appearing a single time and 25% to 30% taken by the ten largest. The sample comprised PBMCs. Source of these receptors: a human donor in good health (CMV status not recorded). Some clones in this sample may be carry-over from other donors' samples.

A few counts support this clonotype. V is TRBV20-1 and J is TRBJ1-1; D might be TRBD1 (6 bases). Germline V lookup: CDR1 DFQATT, CDR2 SNEGSKA (reference sequence). V was pared by 3 bases and J by 5 bases, with 10 bases between. CDR3 size: 12 residues. This chain's CDR3 is CSASSGATEAFF. DNA of the CDR3: TGCAGTGCTAGTTCGGGGGCGACTGAAGCTTTCTTT.

This clonotype was picked up a small number of times. The rearrangement joins TRBV29-1 to TRBJ2-7; D uncertain. V dropped 5 bases and J dropped 4 bases, with 12 bases sitting between them. The CDR3 extends over 12 amino acids. Germline CDR1 reads SQVTM; CDR2 reads ANQGSEA. CDR3 loop: CSVIFRAYEQYF. The CDR3 DNA follows: TGCAGCGTTATCTTTCGGGCATACGAGCAGTACTTC.

This clonotype was recorded at least ten times. This chain connects TRBV6-1 to TRBJ2-1, with D possibly being TRBD2 (5 bases). Germline V CDR1 and CDR2: MNHNS, SASEGT. The germline V and J ends were trimmed by 8 bases and 8 bases, with 19 bases remaining between them. The CDR3 totals 14 residues. CDR3 amino acids: CASSPHGEAHEQFF. As DNA, the CDR3 is TGTGCCAGCTCTCCTCACGGGGAAGCACATGAGCAGTTCTTC.

At least ten counts were recorded for this clonotype. The chain carries TRBV7-9 and TRBJ1-1; unclear D gene. CDR3 size: 17 residues. The V and J ends lost 1 base and 0 bases respectively, with 15 bases between them. From germline, CDR1 is SEHNR and CDR2 FQNEAQ (reference sequence). The CDR3, as DNA: TGTGCCAGCAGCTTAGGACCACCGACGGGGATGAACACTGAAGCTTTCTTT. Protein: CASSLGPPTGMNTEAFF.

V is TRBV20-1 and J is TRBJ1-2; no clear D. This CDR3 is 16 amino acids long. CDR1 is DFQATT and CDR2 is SNEGSKA in the germline V gene (reference sequence). V lost 3 bases to trimming and J lost 3 bases, with 20 bases between them. CDR3 DNA sequence: TGCAGTGCTAGGTCCTGGCGGGCCCTAACAGACTATGGCTACACCTTC. Its protein is CSARSWRALTDYGYTF.

The chain has TRBV27 and TRBJ2-7, with D tentatively TRBD1 (6 bases). Germline loops: CDR1 MNHEY, CDR2 SMNVEV (reference sequence). Deletions cut 6 bases from V and 5 bases from J, with 14 bases between. The CDR3 is 13 residues long. CDR3 sequence (DNA): TGTGCCAGCAGCCTTTGGGGGCGGGACGAGCAGTACTTC. It translates to CASSLWGRDEQYF.

This clonotype has more than one count but fewer than ten. The gene calls are TRBV11-2 and TRBJ2-1; TRBD1 is a possible D gene (6 bases). From germline, CDR1 is SGHAT and CDR2 FQNNGV. The CDR3 covers 15 residues. The V end was cut by 5 bases, the J end by 3 bases, with 14 bases between. CDR3 coding DNA: TGTGCCAGCAGCCCATTTAGAGGGGGCTACAATGAGCAGTTCTTC. Translating gives CASSPFRGGYNEQFF.

This clonotype was seen at least ten times. J is TRBJ1-4 and V is TRBV4-1; D is uncertain. V was pared by 0 bases and J by 6 bases, with 14 bases between. The CDR3 sequence is 16 residues long. CDR1 is MGHRA, CDR2 YSYEKL, per germline. CDR3 residues: CASSQDGGQGDEKLFF. CDR3 bases: TGCGCCAGCAGCCAAGATGGAGGGCAAGGAGATGAAAAACTGTTTTTT.

This clonotype was observed at least ten times. The chain combines TRBV7-8 with TRBJ1-1; 9 nucleotides match TRBD1. CDR1 is SGHVS, CDR2 FQNEAQ, per germline. CDR3 length: 14 amino acids. J was trimmed by 3 bases and V by 5 bases; bases with no gene match: 4. This CDR3 is CASSVQGAHTEAFF. CDR3 nucleotide sequence: TGTGCCAGCAGCGTACAGGGGGCGCACACTGAAGCTTTCTTT.

This clonotype was found a few times. V usage is TRBV27 and J usage is TRBJ2-1; D perhaps matches TRBD2 (5 bases). The V end lost 3 bases, the J end lost 6 bases, and 9 bases lay between the germline ends. CDR3 length equals 13 residues. CDR1 and CDR2 from the germline V gene are MNHEY and SMNVEV (reference sequence). The CDR3 coding sequence is TGTGCCAGCAGTTTCTCGGACTCCAATGAGCAGTTCTTC. It encodes CASSFSDSNEQFF.

This clonotype was recorded a few times. The rearrangement uses TRBV7-2 and TRBJ2-1; TRBD2 matches at 10 bases. V was clipped by 3 bases and J by 3 bases; unmatched bases: 14. The germline V gene encodes CDR1 SGHTA and CDR2 FQGNSA. The CDR3 contains 19 residues. In DNA, the CDR3 is TGTGCCAGCAGCTTCGCGCAGCCGGATAGCGGGAGGTACTACAATGAGCAGTTCTTC. This encodes CASSFAQPDSGRYYNEQFF.

This clonotype came up a few times. The chain combines TRBV7-9 with TRBJ1-4; TRBD1 agrees at 7 bases. The CDR3 covers 15 residues. The V gene end was trimmed by 3 bases and the J gene end by 4 bases; junction bases not matched to a gene: 5. Germline lookup yields CDR1 SEHNR and CDR2 FQNEAQ (reference sequence). For the CDR3, the DNA is TGTGCCAGCAGCTTGATCGGGACAGATAATGAAAAACTGTTTTTT. Amino acid sequence: CASSLIGTDNEKLFF.

This clonotype was recorded at least ten times. This rearrangement joins TRBV7-2 to TRBJ2-7; the D gene is possibly TRBD2 (5 bases). The CDR3 length is 19 residues. Germline lookup yields CDR1 SGHTA and CDR2 FQGNSA. V lost 4 bases and J lost 0, with 25 bases in between. In nucleotides, the CDR3 is TGTGCCAGCAGCTCCTTTACTTTTCTTCCGGGGAGAAGCTCCTACGAGCAGTACTTC. This sequence encodes CASSSFTFLPGRSSYEQYF.

This clonotype was observed once. V and J are TRBV29-1 and TRBJ2-6; D call uncertain. Trimming left V 4 bases short and J 3 bases short, with 7 bases between. Per the germline V gene, CDR1 is SQVTM and CDR2 is ANQGSEA. This CDR3 is built from 13 residues. The CDR3 spells CSVGGGGANVLTF. The CDR3 bases are TGCAGCGTTGGGGGTGGTGGGGCCAACGTCCTGACTTTC.

There are many counts of this clonotype. The chain joins TRBV4-3 to TRBJ1-1; D remains unclear. The CDR3 totals 14 residues. V gave up 4 bases and J gave up 1 base, with 10 bases separating them. Germline CDR1 is LGHNA and CDR2 is YSLEER. This CDR3 is CASSLQWGNTEAFF. DNA for the CDR3: TGCGCCAGCAGCCTGCAGTGGGGGAACACTGAAGCTTTCTTT.

This clonotype was seen many times. V and J are TRBV7-9 and TRBJ1-2; D gene unclear. The CDR3 has 14 residues. Trimming shortened V by 6 bases and J by 6 bases, and 17 bases separated the two germline ends. The germline CDR1 and CDR2 sequences are SEHNR and FQNEAQ (reference sequence). CDR3 region: CASSHALARNGYTF. CDR3 sequence (DNA): TGTGCCAGCAGTCATGCTCTGGCCAGAAATGGCTACACCTTC.

This clonotype was observed at least ten times. The chain is built from TRBV6-2 or TRBV6-3 and TRBJ1-5; 7 nucleotides align to TRBD1. The ends lost 5 bases at V and 3 bases at J; junction bases unmatched: 7. CDR1 and CDR2 from the germline V gene are MNHEY and SVGEGT. This CDR3 contains 15 residues. CDR3: CASSDGTDYNQPQHF. DNA for the CDR3: TGTGCCAGCAGTGACGGGACAGATTACAATCAGCCCCAGCATTTT.

The table lists this clonotype with many counts. The V call is TRBV7-2, the J call TRBJ2-6; the match to TRBD1 covers 10 bases. The junction had 5 bases not matched to a gene; V was cut back by 6 bases and J by 0 bases. Germline V gene data show CDR1 as SGHTA and CDR2 as FQGNSA. This CDR3 region has 17 residues. The CDR3 region has the DNA TGTGCCAGCAGTAAAGACAGGGGGCCCTCTGGGGCCAACGTCCTGACTTTC. Amino acid sequence: CASSKDRGPSGANVLTF.

This clonotype was recorded a few times. V gene TRBV27 combines with J gene TRBJ2-7, with 9 bases aligning to TRBD2. The CDR3 is made up of 18 amino acids. CDR1 and CDR2 from the germline V gene are MNHEY and SMNVEV (reference sequence). The V segment lost 1 base and the J segment 0 bases; nucleotides outside the gene matches: 10. The CDR3 sequence: CASSLYYTGLAFSYEQYF. Here the CDR3 DNA reads TGTGCCAGCAGTTTATACTATACCGGACTAGCGTTCTCCTACGAGCAGTACTTC.

This clonotype has just a few counts. V usage is TRBV6-2 or TRBV6-3 and J usage is TRBJ1-5, with TRBD1 as a possible D gene (6 bases). The CDR3 has 14 residues. V shed 6 bases and J shed 3 bases, with 12 bases lying between them. CDR1 and CDR2 (germline): MNHEY, SVGEGT. In DNA form, the CDR3 reads TGTGCCAGCAGCCCAACAGGGTACAATCAGCCCCAGCATTTT. Its translation is CASSPTGYNQPQHF.